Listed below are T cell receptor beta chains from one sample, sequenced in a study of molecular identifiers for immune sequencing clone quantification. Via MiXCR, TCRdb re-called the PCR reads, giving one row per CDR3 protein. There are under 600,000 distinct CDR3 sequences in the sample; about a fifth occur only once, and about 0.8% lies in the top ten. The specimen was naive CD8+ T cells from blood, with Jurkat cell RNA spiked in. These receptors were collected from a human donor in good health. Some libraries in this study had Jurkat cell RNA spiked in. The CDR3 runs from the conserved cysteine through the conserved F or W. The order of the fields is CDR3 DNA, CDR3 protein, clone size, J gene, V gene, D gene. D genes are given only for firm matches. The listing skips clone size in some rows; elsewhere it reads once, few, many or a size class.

DNA: TGTGCCAGCAGCTCCACGTGGTCGCCGCGGGGGACCTCCTACGAGCAGTACTTC
CDR3: CASSSTWSPRGTSYEQYF
size: many
J: TRBJ2-7
V: TRBV7-9
D: TRBD2

DNA: TGTGCCAGCAGTGGTGCGGATAGCAATCAGCCCCAGCATTTT
CDR3: CASSGADSNQPQHF
size: few
J: TRBJ1-5
V: TRBV2
D: -

DNA: TGTGCCAGCAGTTTAAGCCCGTCAGATACGCAGTATTTT
CDR3: CASSLSPSDTQYF
size: few
J: TRBJ2-3
V: TRBV27
D: -

DNA: TGTGCCAGCACCGGGGGGGCGCTGGACACTGAAGCTTTCTTT
CDR3: CASTGGALDTEAFF
size: many
J: TRBJ1-1
V: TRBV7-2
D: -

DNA: TGTGCCAGCAGAGGGACAGAGCGGTATGGCTACACCTTC
CDR3: CASRGTERYGYTF
size: many
J: TRBJ1-2
V: TRBV2
D: TRBD1

DNA: TGTGCCAGCAGCCGGATAGCGGGGGGGCGACTGGACAATGAGCAGTTCTTC
CDR3: CASSRIAGGRLDNEQFF
size: -
J: TRBJ2-1
V: TRBV7-9
D: TRBD2

DNA: TGCAGTGCTAGGGCAGGGGCCCAGCCCCAGCATTTT
CDR3: CSARAGAQPQHF
size: many
J: TRBJ1-5
V: TRBV20-1
D: -

DNA: TGTGCCAGTAGTAGCCCTGGGGCCAACGTCCTGACTTTC
CDR3: CASSSPGANVLTF
size: -
J: TRBJ2-6
V: TRBV19
D: -

DNA: TGCGCCAGCAGCCCCCGGGTTTGGGGGATCATGAACACTGAAGCTTTCTTT
CDR3: CASSPRVWGIMNTEAFF
size: once
J: TRBJ1-1
V: TRBV4-1
D: -

DNA: TGTGCCAGCAGTTACTCGCTCAGGGGTAAAGCTTTCTTT
CDR3: CASSYSLRGKAFF
size: -
J: TRBJ1-1
V: TRBV6-5
D: -

DNA: TGTGCCAGCAGTTTACTATGGGACACGGATAATTCACCCCTCCACTTT
CDR3: CASSLLWDTDNSPLHF
size: -
J: TRBJ1-6
V: TRBV27
D: -

DNA: TGTGCCAGCAGTTGGGGGCAGGGGGGAGTCGGGGAGCTGTTTTTT
CDR3: CASSWGQGGVGELFF
size: few
J: TRBJ2-2
V: TRBV6-5
D: -

DNA: TGTGTCTGGAGTGACTCGGAGACCCAGTACTTC
CDR3: CVWSDSETQYF
size: -
J: TRBJ2-5
V: TRBV30
D: -

DNA: TGTGCCAGCAGAGTTCCGAACACCGGGGAGCTGTTTTTT
CDR3: CASRVPNTGELFF
size: many
J: TRBJ2-2
V: TRBV11-2
D: -

DNA: TGTGCCAGCAGTTCAGGCCCGGCGCTCGAGCAGTACTTC
CDR3: CASSSGPALEQYF
size: few
J: TRBJ2-7
V: TRBV27
D: -

DNA: TGTGCCATCAGTGAGTCGTCGGGTCCTAGCAATCAGCCCCAGCATTTT
CDR3: CAISESSGPSNQPQHF
size: -
J: TRBJ1-5
V: TRBV10-3
D: -

DNA: TGTGCCAGCAGTTTACCAGGGGCTGAAGCTTTCTTT
CDR3: CASSLPGAEAFF
size: many
J: TRBJ1-1
V: TRBV27
D: -

DNA: TGTGCCAGCAGCCAACCACCGAATATCAGGGGGCCCAATACCTATGGCTACACCTTC
CDR3: CASSQPPNIRGPNTYGYTF
size: many
J: TRBJ1-2
V: TRBV14
D: TRBD1

DNA: TGTGCCTGGAGTGAGCCGGGATTGAACTACGAGCAGTACTTC
CDR3: CAWSEPGLNYEQYF
size: few
J: TRBJ2-7
V: TRBV30
D: -

DNA: TGTGCCAGCAGACACAGACGGGGGCTCGAGACCCAGTACTTC
CDR3: CASRHRRGLETQYF
size: -
J: TRBJ2-5
V: TRBV6-2/TRBV6-3
D: -

DNA: TGCGCCAGCAGCTTGTTAGGGGATGAAAAACTGTTTTTT
CDR3: CASSLLGDEKLFF
size: -
J: TRBJ1-4
V: TRBV5-1
D: -

DNA: TGCGCCAGCAGCCAAGATCGGATCGGACAGGGCGAAAAACTGTTTTTT
CDR3: CASSQDRIGQGEKLFF
size: -
J: TRBJ1-4
V: TRBV4-3
D: TRBD1

DNA: TGTGCCAGCAGCGGACCGGGACTAGCGGGACTTTACGAGCAGTACTTC
CDR3: CASSGPGLAGLYEQYF
size: few
J: TRBJ2-7
V: TRBV7-9
D: TRBD2

DNA: TGTGCCAGCAGTTATGGCGGGAGATCCGGGGAGCTGTTTTTT
CDR3: CASSYGGRSGELFF
size: -
J: TRBJ2-2
V: TRBV6-6
D: TRBD2

DNA: TGTGCCAGCTCACCAGATTATGGGGAGGGTCGCAATCAGCCCCAGCGTTTT
CDR3: CASSPDYGEGRNQPQRF
size: -
J: TRBJ1-5
V: TRBV18
D: -

DNA: TGTGCCAGCAGCTTAGAAGCGGTATCCGACAGGGCGGGCAATCAGCCCCAGCATTTT
CDR3: CASSLEAVSDRAGNQPQHF
size: -
J: TRBJ1-5
V: TRBV7-6
D: TRBD1

DNA: TGTGCCAGCAGCCACGACAGAGCCTACGAGCAGTACTTC
CDR3: CASSHDRAYEQYF
size: -
J: TRBJ2-7
V: TRBV27
D: -

DNA: TGTGCCAGTAGTATTGGAGGAATCGCGGACACCGGGGAGCTGTTTTTT
CDR3: CASSIGGIADTGELFF
size: -
J: TRBJ2-2
V: TRBV19
D: -